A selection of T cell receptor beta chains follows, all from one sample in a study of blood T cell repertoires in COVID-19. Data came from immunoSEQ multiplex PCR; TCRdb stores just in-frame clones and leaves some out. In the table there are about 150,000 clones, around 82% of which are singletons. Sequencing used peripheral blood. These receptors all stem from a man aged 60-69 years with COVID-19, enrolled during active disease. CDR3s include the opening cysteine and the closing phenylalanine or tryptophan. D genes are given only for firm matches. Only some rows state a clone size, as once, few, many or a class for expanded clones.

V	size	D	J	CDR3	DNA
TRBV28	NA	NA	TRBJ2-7	CASSFLRQGSYEQYF	TGTGCCAGCAGTTTTCTACGGCAGGGTTCCTACGAGCAGTACTTC
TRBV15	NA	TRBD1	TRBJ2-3	CATSRAGGVTDTQYF	TGTGCCACCAGCAGAGCAGGGGGCGTCACAGATACGCAGTATTTT
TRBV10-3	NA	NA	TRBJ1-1	CAISEKGWLTEAFF	TGTGCCATCAGTGAAAAGGGGTGGTTAACTGAAGCTTTCTTT
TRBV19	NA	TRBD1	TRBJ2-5	CASSKQRTGLKETQYF	TGTGCCAGTAGCAAACAAAGGACAGGCCTTAAAGAGACCCAGTACTTC
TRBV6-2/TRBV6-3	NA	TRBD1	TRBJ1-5	CASSARGQGNQPQHF	TGTGCCAGCAGTGCCCGGGGACAGGGGAATCAGCCCCAGCATTTT
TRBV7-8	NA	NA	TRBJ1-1	CASSLDNSYTEAFF	TGTGCCAGCAGCTTAGACAATTCTTACACTGAAGCTTTCTTT
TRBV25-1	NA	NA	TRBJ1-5	CASSEVGGNQPQHF	TGTGCCAGCAGTGAGGTGGGGGGTAATCAGCCCCAGCATTTT
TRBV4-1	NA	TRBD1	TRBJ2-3	CASSERAGGRDTQYF	TGCGCCAGCAGCGAACGCGCAGGGGGCAGAGATACGCAGTATTTT
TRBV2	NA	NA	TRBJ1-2	CASRRNGQIYGYTF	TGTGCCAGCAGGAGAAACGGACAGATCTATGGCTACACCTTC
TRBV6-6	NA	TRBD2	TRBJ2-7	CASTVGAGAYEQYF	TGTGCCAGCACGGTAGGAGCGGGGGCCTACGAGCAGTACTTC
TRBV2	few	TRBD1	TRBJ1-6	CASKKTQGVNSPLHF	TGTGCCAGCAAAAAAACGCAGGGGGTCAATTCACCCCTCCACTTT
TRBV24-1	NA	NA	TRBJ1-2	CATSAWGSDGYTF	TGTGCCACCAGTGCTTGGGGCAGCGATGGCTACACCTTC
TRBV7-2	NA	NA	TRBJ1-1	CASSRGNTEAFF	TGTGCCAGCAGCCGGGGGAACACTGAAGCTTTCTTT
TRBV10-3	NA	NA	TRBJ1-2	CAITQQGSNYGYTF	TGTGCCATCACCCAGCAGGGTTCTAACTATGGCTACACCTTC
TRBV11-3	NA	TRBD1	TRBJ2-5	CASSFRQGAETQYF	TGTGCCAGCAGCTTTAGACAGGGGGCTGAGACCCAGTACTTC
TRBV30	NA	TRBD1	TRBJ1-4	CAWSAGTGDGKLFF	TGTGCCTGGAGCGCCGGGACAGGGGATGGAAAACTGTTTTTT
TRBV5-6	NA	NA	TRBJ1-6	CASSLGGTSPLSALHF	TGTGCCAGCAGCCTGGGGGGGACTAGCCCACTTTCGGCCCTCCACTTT
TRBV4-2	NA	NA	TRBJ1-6	CASSQGLQGGNSPLHF	TGTGCCAGCAGCCAGGGACTACAGGGAGGTAATTCACCCCTCCACTTT
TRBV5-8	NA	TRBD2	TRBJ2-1	CASSLPRLAEFYNEQFF	TGTGCCAGCAGTTTACCCCGACTAGCGGAGTTCTACAATGAGCAGTTCTTC
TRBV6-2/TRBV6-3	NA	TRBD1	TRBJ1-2	CASSTGGGNYGYTF	TGTGCCAGCAGCACAGGGGGCGGTAACTATGGCTACACCTTC
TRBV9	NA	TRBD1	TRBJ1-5	CASSPGQGGNQPQHF	TGTGCCAGCAGCCCGGGACAGGGGGGCAATCAGCCCCAGCATTTT
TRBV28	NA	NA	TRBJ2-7	CASSLKAVQYF	TGTGCCAGCAGTTTGAAAGCGGTGCAGTACTTC
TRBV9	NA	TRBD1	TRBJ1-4	CASSLGQGLNEKLFF	TGTGCCAGCAGCTTGGGACAGGGTTTGAATGAAAAACTGTTTTTT
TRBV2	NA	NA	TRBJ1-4	CASTLDRSNEKLFF	TGTGCCAGCACCTTGGACAGAAGCAATGAAAAACTGTTTTTT
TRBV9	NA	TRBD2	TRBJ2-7	CASSGQPTSGRVTYEQYF	TGTGCCAGCAGCGGACAACCGACTAGCGGGAGGGTAACCTACGAGCAGTACTTC
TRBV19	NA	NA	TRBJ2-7	CASSIRQTPNEQYF	TGTGCCAGTAGTATAAGACAGACTCCGAACGAGCAGTACTTC
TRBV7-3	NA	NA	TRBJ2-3	CASSFGGFTDTQYF	TGTGCCAGCAGCTTCGGCGGATTCACAGATACGCAGTATTTT
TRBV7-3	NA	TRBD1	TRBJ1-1	CASSLGTGVNTEAFF	TGTGCCAGCAGCCTCGGGACAGGGGTGAACACTGAAGCTTTCTTT
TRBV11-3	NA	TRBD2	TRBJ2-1	CASSLLAGGLPYNEQFF	TGTGCCAGCAGCCTCCTAGCGGGAGGTTTACCCTACAATGAGCAGTTCTTC
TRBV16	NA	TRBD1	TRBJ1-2	CASSQSGTGILYGYTF	TGTGCCAGCAGCCAATCGGGGACAGGGATCCTCTATGGCTACACCTTC
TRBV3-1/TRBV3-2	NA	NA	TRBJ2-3	CASTGDIPPFQYF	TGTGCCAGCACCGGAGATATCCCCCCTTTTCAGTATTTT
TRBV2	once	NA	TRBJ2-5	CARSAGRWETQYF	TGTGCCAGGTCGGCAGGGAGGTGGGAGACCCAGTACTTC
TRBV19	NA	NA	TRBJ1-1	CASLAGTTNTEAFF	TGTGCCAGTTTAGCCGGGACAACGAACACTGAAGCTTTCTTT
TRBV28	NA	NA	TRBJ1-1	CASSFIHEAFF	TGTGCCAGCAGTTTTATACATGAAGCTTTCTTT
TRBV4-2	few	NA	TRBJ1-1	CASSQDPGRGTEAFF	TGTGCCAGCAGCCAAGATCCGGGCAGGGGAACTGAAGCTTTCTTT
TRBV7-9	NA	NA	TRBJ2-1	CASSLIPAGEQFF	TGTGCCAGCAGCTTAATTCCTGCGGGTGAGCAGTTCTTC
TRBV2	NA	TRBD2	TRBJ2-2	CASRPRSSGSGELFF	TGTGCCAGCAGGCCCCGGTCTAGCGGGTCCGGGGAGCTGTTTTTT
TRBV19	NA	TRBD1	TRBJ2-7	CASRGTGTYEQYF	TGTGCCAGTAGAGGGACAGGGACCTACGAGCAGTACTTC
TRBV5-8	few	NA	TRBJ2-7	CASSPRYEQYF	TGTGCCAGCAGCCCTCGCTACGAGCAGTACTTC
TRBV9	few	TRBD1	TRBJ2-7	CASSRTGTGAVEQYF	TGTGCCAGCAGCAGAACCGGGACAGGGGCGGTCGAGCAGTACTTC
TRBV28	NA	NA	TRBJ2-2	CASSLGLNTGELFF	TGTGCCAGCAGTTTAGGGCTTAACACCGGGGAGCTGTTTTTT
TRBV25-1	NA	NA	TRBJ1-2	CASSESRTANGYTF	TGTGCCAGCAGTGAATCTAGGACAGCTAATGGCTACACCTTC
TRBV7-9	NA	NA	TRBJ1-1	CASSLTGTEAFF	TGTGCCAGCAGCTTAACGGGCACTGAAGCTTTCTTT